The clone carrying this T cell receptor (delta chain) is labeled as medium-sized. At the DNA level, this CDR3 is encoded by other sequences in the same sample as well. This CDR3 has 20 residues. Germline values: CDR1 TSWWSYY, CDR2 QGS. The ends lost 2 bases at V and 0 bases at J; junction bases unmatched: 13. This record comes from a study of gamma-delta T cells after stem cell transplantation. TCRdb called clones from the RT-PCR reads again using CATT. In the table there are thousands of delta-chain clones, about 14% of which are singletons. The chain carries TRDV1 and TRDJ1, with TRDD3 identical over 12 bases. The specimen sequenced was gamma-delta T cells. The sequence derives from a human donor. It is not recorded whose cells these are; they may come from a transplant donor. The CDR3 bases are TGTGCTCTTGGGGAAAAAGAGGGGTCTGGGGGATACGCGTACACCGATAAACTCATCTTT. Its protein is CALGEKEGSGGYAYTDKLIF.